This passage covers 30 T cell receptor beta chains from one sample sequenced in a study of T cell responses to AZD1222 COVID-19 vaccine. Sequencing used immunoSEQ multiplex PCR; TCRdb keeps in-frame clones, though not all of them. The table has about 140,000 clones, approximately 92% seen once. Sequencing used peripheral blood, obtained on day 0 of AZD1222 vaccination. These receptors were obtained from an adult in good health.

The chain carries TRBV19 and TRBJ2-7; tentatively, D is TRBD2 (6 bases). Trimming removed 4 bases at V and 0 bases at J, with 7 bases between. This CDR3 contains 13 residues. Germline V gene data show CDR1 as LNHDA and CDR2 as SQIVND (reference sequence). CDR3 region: CASSSGDSYEQYF. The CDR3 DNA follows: TGTGCCAGTAGTAGCGGGGACTCCTACGAGCAGTACTTC.

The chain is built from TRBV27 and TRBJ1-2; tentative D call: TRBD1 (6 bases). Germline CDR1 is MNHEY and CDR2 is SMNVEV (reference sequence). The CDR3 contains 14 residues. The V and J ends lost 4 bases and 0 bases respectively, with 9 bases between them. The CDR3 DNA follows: TGTGCCAGCAGTTCACGGACAGCTAACTATGGCTACACCTTC. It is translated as CASSSRTANYGYTF.

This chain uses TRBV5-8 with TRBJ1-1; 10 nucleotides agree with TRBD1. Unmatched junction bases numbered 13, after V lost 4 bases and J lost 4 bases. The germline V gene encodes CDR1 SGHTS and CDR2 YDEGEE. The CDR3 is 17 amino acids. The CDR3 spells CASSRKRRGQGGTEAFF. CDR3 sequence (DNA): TGTGCCAGCAGCCGGAAGAGGAGAGGACAGGGGGGCACTGAAGCTTTCTTT.

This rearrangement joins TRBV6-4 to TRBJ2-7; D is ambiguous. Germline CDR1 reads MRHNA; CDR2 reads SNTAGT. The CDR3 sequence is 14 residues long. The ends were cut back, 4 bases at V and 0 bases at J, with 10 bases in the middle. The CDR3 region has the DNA TGTGCCAGCAGTGTAACGGAGAGCTCCTACGAGCAGTACTTC. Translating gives CASSVTESSYEQYF.

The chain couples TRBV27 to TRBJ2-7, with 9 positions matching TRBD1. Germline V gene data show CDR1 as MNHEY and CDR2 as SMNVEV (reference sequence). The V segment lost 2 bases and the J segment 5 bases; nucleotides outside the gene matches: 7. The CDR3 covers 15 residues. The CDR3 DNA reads TGTGCCAGCAGTTTAATAGGACAGGGGAGAAACGAGCAGTACTTC. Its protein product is CASSLIGQGRNEQYF.

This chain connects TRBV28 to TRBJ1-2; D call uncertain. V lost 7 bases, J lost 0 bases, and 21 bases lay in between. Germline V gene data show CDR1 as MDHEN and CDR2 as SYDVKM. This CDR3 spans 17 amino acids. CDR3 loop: CASIELRPGAANYGYTF. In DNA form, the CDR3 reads TGTGCCAGCATCGAGCTCCGCCCAGGAGCAGCTAACTATGGCTACACCTTC.

As DNA, the CDR3 is TGTGCCAGCAGCCCCGACAGCCGCTATGGCTACACCTTC. It translates to CASSPDSRYGYTF. The genes are TRBV28 and TRBJ1-2; possibly TRBD1 for D (5 bases). The CDR3 spans 13 residues. Trimming removed 6 bases at V and 4 bases at J, with 12 bases between. Germline loops: CDR1 MDHEN, CDR2 SYDVKM.

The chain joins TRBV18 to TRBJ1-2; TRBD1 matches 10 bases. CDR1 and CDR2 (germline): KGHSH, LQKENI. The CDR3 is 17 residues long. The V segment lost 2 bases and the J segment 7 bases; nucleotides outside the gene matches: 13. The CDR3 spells CASSPSDVPGQGLGYTF. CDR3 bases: TGTGCCAGCTCACCATCTGATGTTCCGGGACAGGGGCTTGGCTACACCTTC.

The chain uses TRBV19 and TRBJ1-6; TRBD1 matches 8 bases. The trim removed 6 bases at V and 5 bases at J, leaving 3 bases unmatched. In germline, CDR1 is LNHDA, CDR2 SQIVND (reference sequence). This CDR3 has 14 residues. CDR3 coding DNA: TGTGCCAGTAGGGGGGACAGGAATAATTCACCCCTCCACTTT. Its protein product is CASRGDRNNSPLHF.

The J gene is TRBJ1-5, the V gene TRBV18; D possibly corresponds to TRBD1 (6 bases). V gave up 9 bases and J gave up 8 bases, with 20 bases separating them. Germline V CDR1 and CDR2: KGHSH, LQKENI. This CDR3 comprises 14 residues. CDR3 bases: TGTGCCAGTGGCCGGGACACCGGTTACGAGCCCCAGCATTTT. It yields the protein CASGRDTGYEPQHF.

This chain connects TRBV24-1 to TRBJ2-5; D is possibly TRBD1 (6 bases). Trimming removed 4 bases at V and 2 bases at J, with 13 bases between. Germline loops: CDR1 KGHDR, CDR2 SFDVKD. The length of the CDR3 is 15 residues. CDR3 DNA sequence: TGTGCCACCAGTGACCCGCGCCAGGGGCAAGAGACCCAGTACTTC. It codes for CATSDPRQGQETQYF.

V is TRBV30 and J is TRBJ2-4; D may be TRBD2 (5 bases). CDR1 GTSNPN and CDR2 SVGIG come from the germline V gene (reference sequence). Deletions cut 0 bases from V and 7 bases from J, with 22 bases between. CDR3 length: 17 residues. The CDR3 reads CAWSVIGNMASRNIQYF. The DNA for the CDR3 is TGTGCCTGGAGTGTAATCGGGAACATGGCCTCAAGGAACATTCAGTACTTC.

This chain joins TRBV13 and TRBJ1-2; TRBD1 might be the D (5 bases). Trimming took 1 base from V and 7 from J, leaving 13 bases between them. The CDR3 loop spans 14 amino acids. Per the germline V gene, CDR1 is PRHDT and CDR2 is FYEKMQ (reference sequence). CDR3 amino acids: CASSLVGDFGGYTF. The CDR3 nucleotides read TGTGCCAGCAGCTTAGTAGGGGATTTTGGTGGCTACACCTTC.

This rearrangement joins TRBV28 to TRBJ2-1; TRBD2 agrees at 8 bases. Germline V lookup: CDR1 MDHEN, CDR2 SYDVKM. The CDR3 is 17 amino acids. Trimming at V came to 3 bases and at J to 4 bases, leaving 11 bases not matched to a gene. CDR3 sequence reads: CASSFPRTSQPYNEQFF. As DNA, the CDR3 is TGTGCCAGCAGTTTCCCCCGGACTAGCCAACCTTACAATGAGCAGTTCTTC.

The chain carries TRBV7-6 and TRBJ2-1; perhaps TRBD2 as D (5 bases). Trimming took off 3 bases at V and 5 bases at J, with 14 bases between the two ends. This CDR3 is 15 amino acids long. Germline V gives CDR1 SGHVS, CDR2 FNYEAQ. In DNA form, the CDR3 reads TGTGCCAGCAGCTTCGCAGGAGGTTACAACAATGAGCAGTTCTTC. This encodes CASSFAGGYNNEQFF.

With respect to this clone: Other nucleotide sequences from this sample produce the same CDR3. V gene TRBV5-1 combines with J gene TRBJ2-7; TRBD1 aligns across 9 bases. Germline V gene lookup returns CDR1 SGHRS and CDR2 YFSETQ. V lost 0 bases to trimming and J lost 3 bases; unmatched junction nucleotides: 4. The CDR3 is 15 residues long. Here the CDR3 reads CASSLGDREIYEQYF. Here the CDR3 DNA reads TGCGCCAGCAGCTTGGGGGACAGGGAGATCTACGAGCAGTACTTC.

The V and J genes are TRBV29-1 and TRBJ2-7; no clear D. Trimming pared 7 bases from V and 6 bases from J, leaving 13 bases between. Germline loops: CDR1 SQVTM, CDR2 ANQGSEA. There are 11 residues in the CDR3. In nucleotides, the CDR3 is TGCAGCGGCCCCGCTAGGAGCGAGCAGTACTTC. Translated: CSGPARSEQYF.

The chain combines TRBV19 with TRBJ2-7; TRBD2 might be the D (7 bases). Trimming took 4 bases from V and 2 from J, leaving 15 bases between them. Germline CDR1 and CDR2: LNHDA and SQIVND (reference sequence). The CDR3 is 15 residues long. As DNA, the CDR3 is TGTGCCAGTAGTAGGGGGGGGACATTTACCTACGAGCAGTACTTC. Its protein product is CASSRGGTFTYEQYF.

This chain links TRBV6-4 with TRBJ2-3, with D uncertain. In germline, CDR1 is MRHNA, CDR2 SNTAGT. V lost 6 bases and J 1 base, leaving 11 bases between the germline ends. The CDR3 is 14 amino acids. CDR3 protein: CASSRNGGTDTQYF. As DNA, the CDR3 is TGTGCCAGCAGCCGGAACGGCGGCACAGATACGCAGTATTTT.

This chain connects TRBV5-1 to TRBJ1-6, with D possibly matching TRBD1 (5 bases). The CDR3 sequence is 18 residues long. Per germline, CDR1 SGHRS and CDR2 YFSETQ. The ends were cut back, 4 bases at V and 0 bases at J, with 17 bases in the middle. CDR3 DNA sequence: TGCGCCAGCAGCCCCCGGGACGGCTTGAGCTCCTATAATTCACCCCTCCACTTT. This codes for CASSPRDGLSSYNSPLHF. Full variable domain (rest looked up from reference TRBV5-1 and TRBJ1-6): KAGVTQTPRYLIKTRGQQVTLSCSPISGHRSVSWYQQTPGQGLQFLFEYFSETQRNKGNFPGRFSGRQFSNSRSEMNVSTLELGDSALYLCASSPRDGLSSYNSPLHFGNGTRLTVT.

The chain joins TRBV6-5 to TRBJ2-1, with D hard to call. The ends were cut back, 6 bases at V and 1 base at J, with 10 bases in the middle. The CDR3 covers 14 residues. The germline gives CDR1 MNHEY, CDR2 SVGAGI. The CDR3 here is CASSPKPSYNEQFF. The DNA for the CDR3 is TGTGCCAGCAGCCCCAAACCTTCCTACAATGAGCAGTTCTTC.

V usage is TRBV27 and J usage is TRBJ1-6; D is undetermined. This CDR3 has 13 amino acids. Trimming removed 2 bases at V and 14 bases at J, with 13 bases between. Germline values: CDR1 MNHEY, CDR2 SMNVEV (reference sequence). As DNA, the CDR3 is TGTGCCAGCAGTTTAAGGGTCAGCCCGGCCCTCCACTTT. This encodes CASSLRVSPALHF.

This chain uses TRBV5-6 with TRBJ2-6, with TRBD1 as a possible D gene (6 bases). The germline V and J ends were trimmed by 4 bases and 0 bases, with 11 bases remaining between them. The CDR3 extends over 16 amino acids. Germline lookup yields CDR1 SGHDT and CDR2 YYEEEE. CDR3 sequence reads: CASSLQGVSGANVLTF. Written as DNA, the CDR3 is TGTGCCAGCAGCCTACAGGGAGTCTCTGGGGCCAACGTCCTGACTTTC. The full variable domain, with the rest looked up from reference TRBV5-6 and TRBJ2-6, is DAGVTQSPTHLIKTRGQQVTLRCSPKSGHDTVSWYQQALGQGPQFIFQYYEEEERQRGNFPDRFSGHQFPNYSSELNVNALLLGDSALYLCASSLQGVSGANVLTFGAGSRLTVL.

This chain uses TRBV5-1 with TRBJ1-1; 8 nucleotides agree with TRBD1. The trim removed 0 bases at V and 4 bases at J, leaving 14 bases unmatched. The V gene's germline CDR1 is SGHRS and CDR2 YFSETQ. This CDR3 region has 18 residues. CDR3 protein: CASSLALDREVEGTEAFF. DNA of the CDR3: TGCGCCAGCAGCTTGGCCTTGGACAGGGAGGTCGAGGGCACTGAAGCTTTCTTT.

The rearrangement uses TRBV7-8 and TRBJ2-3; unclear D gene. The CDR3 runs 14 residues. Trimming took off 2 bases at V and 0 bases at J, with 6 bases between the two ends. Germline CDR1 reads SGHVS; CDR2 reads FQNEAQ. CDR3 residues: CASSLRTSTDTQYF. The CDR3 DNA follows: TGTGCCAGCAGCTTACGTACAAGCACAGATACGCAGTATTTT.

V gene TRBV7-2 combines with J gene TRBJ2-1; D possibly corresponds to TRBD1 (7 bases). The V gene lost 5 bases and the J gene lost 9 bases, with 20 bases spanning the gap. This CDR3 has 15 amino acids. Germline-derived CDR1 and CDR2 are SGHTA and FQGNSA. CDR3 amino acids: CASSRGTVGRLEQFF. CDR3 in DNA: TGTGCCAGCAGCCGGGGGACAGTCGGACGGCTTGAGCAGTTCTTC.

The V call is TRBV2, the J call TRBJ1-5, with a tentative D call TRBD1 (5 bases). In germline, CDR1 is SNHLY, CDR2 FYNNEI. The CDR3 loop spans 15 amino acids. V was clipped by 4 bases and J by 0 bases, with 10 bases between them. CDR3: CASSGGRSSNQPQHF. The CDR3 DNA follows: TGTGCCAGCAGTGGGGGGAGGTCTAGCAATCAGCCCCAGCATTTT.

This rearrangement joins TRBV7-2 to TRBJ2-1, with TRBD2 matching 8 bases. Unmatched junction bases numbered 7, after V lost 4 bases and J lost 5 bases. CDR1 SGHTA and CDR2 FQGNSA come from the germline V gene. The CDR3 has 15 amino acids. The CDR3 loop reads CASSSGGLANNEQFF. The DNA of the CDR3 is TGTGCCAGCAGCTCGGGGGGGCTAGCCAACAATGAGCAGTTCTTC.

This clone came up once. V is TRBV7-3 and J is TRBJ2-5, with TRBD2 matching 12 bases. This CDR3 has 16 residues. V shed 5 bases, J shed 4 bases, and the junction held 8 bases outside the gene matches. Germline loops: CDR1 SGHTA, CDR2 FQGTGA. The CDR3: CASSPLAGGPRETQYF. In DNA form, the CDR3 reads TGTGCCAGCAGCCCCCTAGCGGGAGGGCCGCGAGAGACCCAGTACTTC.

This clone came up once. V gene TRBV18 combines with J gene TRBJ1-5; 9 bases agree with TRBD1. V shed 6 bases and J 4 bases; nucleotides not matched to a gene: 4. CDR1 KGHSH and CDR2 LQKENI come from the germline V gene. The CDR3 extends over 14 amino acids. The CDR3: CASSLGQGNQPQHF. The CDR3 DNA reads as TGTGCCAGCTCCCTTGGACAGGGGAATCAGCCCCAGCATTTT.